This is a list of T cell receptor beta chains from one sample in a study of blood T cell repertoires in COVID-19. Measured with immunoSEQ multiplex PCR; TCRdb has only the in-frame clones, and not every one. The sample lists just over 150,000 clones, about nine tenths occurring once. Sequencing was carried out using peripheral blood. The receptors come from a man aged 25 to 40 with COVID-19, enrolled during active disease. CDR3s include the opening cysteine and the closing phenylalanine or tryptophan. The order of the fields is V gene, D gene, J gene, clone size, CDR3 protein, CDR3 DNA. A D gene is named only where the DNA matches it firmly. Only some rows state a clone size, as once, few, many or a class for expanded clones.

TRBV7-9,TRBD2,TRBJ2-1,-,CASSLAGTSGPYNEQFF,TGTGCCAGCAGCTTAGCGGGGACTAGCGGGCCCTACAATGAGCAGTTCTTC
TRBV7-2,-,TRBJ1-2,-,CASSSGGDLSNYGYTF,TGTGCCAGCAGCTCCGGGGGGGACCTATCTAACTATGGCTACACCTTC
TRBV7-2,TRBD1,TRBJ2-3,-,CASSPRDRVLGDTQYF,TGTGCCAGCAGCCCACGGGACAGGGTTTTGGGAGATACGCAGTATTTT
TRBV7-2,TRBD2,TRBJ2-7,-,CASSTSGITYEQYF,TGTGCCAGCAGCACTAGCGGGATTACCTACGAGCAGTACTTC
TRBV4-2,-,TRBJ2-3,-,CASSQGAISTDTQYF,TGTGCCAGCAGCCAAGGAGCCATAAGCACAGATACGCAGTATTTT
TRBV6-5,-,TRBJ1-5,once,CASSYDSDQPQHF,TGTGCCAGCAGTTACGACAGTGACCAGCCCCAGCATTTT
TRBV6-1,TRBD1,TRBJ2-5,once,CASSDWNRGQKETQYF,TGTGCCAGCAGTGACTGGAACAGGGGGCAAAAAGAGACCCAGTACTTC
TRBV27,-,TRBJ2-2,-,CASSPRQLTGELFF,TGTGCCAGCAGTCCGAGACAGCTCACCGGGGAGCTGTTTTTT
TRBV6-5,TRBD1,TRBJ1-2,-,CASRSGQTFNYGYTF,TGTGCCAGCAGGTCGGGACAGACATTTAACTATGGCTACACCTTC
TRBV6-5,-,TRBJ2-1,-,CASSYSSGNEQFF,TGTGCCAGCAGTTACAGTTCGGGCAATGAGCAGTTCTTC
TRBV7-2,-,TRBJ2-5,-,CASSPLGRETQYF,TGTGCCAGCAGCCCGCTGGGGAGAGAGACCCAGTACTTC
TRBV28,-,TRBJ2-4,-,CASSPIGVAKNIQYF,TGTGCCAGCAGCCCGATAGGGGTGGCCAAAAACATTCAGTACTTC
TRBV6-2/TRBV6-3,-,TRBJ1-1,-,CASSYVAEAFF,TGTGCCAGCAGTTACGTCGCTGAAGCTTTCTTT
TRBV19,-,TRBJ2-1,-,CASSMQYNEQFF,TGTGCCAGTAGTATGCAGTACAATGAGCAGTTCTTC
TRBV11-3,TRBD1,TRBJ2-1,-,CASSSRDRPYNEQFF,TGTGCCAGCAGCTCCCGGGACAGGCCTTACAATGAGCAGTTCTTC
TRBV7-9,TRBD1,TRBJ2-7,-,CASSLTTGIYEQYF,TGTGCCAGCAGCTTAACGACAGGGATCTACGAGCAGTACTTC
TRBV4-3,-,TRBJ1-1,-,CASSHRVGANTEAFF,TGCGCCAGCAGCCACCGAGTGGGAGCCAACACTGAAGCTTTCTTT
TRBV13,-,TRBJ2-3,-,CASSLRSPGADTQYF,TGTGCCAGCAGCTTAAGGTCTCCCGGGGCAGATACGCAGTATTTT
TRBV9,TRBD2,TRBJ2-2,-,CASSVTSGRFAGELFF,TGTGCCAGCAGCGTAACTAGCGGGAGGTTCGCCGGGGAGCTGTTTTTT
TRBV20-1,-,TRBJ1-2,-,CRALGQNGYTF,TGCAGGGCACTAGGACAGAATGGCTACACCTTC
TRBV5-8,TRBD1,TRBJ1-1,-,CASSPPTGVLLLNTEAFF,TGTGCCAGCAGCCCTCCGACAGGGGTCCTCCTCTTGAACACTGAAGCTTTCTTT
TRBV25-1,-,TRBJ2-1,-,CASSEFRGWYNEQFF,TGTGCCAGCAGTGAATTTAGAGGGTGGTACAATGAGCAGTTCTTC
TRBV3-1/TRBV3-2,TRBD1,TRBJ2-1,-,CASSQEVERGPYYNEQFF,TGTGCCAGCAGCCAAGAAGTGGAGAGGGGGCCCTACTACAATGAGCAGTTCTTC
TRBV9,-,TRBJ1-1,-,CASSVLAGQNTEAFF,TGTGCCAGCAGCGTATTGGCGGGGCAGAACACTGAAGCTTTCTTT
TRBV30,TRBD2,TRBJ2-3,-,CAWTSGIADTQYF,TGTGCCTGGACTAGCGGGATTGCAGATACGCAGTATTTT
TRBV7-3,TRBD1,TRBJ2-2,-,CASSPGTGENTGELFF,TGTGCCAGCAGCCCTGGGACAGGGGAGAACACCGGGGAGCTGTTTTTT